This entry lists 12 T cell receptor beta chains sequenced from one sample in a study of blood T cell repertoires in COVID-19. Sequenced by immunoSEQ multiplex PCR; TCRdb stores in-frame clones only, minus some. The data show 60,000 to 70,000 clones, with around 85% seen just once and 4.4% held by the top ten. What was sequenced was peripheral blood. Source of these receptors: a man aged 50 to 60 with active COVID-19.

This chain links TRBV29-1 with TRBJ2-7, with 9 bases fitting TRBD1. Germline lookup yields CDR1 SQVTM and CDR2 ANQGSEA. The CDR3 spans 15 residues. Germline trimming cut 7 bases from V and 0 bases from J; bases unmatched to any gene: 10. The CDR3 DNA follows: TGCAGCGCTATGCCCGGGACAGGGTCCTCCTACGAGCAGTACTTC. This translates into CSAMPGTGSSYEQYF.

V gene TRBV20-1 combines with J gene TRBJ2-3, with TRBD2 matching over 7 bases. The J segment lost 6 bases and the V segment lost 3 bases, leaving 9 bases of the junction unmatched. The CDR3 contains 14 residues. CDR1 is DFQATT and CDR2 is SNEGSKA in the germline V gene (reference sequence). The CDR3 protein is CSASMGGDADTQYF. The CDR3 DNA is TGCAGTGCTAGTATGGGGGGGGACGCCGATACGCAGTATTTT.

This rearrangement joins TRBV5-1 to TRBJ2-5; maybe TRBD1 (6 bases). The germline gives CDR1 SGHRS, CDR2 YFSETQ. The V end lost 8 bases, the J end lost 5 bases, and 13 bases lay between the germline ends. The CDR3 is 12 amino acids. Here the CDR3 reads CARKGQGETQYF. The CDR3 nucleotides read TGCGCCAGGAAGGGGCAGGGGGAGACCCAGTACTTC.

J is TRBJ1-2 and V is TRBV7-2; no definite D call. Germline CDR1 is SGHTA and CDR2 is FQGNSA. V was shortened by 3 bases and J by 7 bases, with 12 bases between the two germline ends. The CDR3 length is 13 residues. CDR3 sequence: CASSFPGVIGYTF. In nucleotides, the CDR3 is TGTGCCAGCAGCTTCCCCGGGGTAATTGGCTACACCTTC.

The rearrangement uses TRBV3-1 (or the pseudogene TRBV3-2) and TRBJ2-5, with TRBD2 matching over 10 bases. The CDR3 has 20 residues. Germline lookup yields CDR1 LGHDT and CDR2 YNNKEL (reference sequence). V gave up 4 bases and J gave up 3 bases; unmatched junction bases: 20. CDR3 sequence reads: CASSPRLWPSGSLREETQYF. The CDR3, as DNA: TGTGCCAGCAGCCCCCGCCTGTGGCCTAGCGGGAGTTTAAGAGAAGAGACCCAGTACTTC.

This clone was recorded a few times. This chain links TRBV15 with TRBJ2-1; 8 bases line up with TRBD2. This CDR3 is 17 amino acids long. CDR1 LNHNV and CDR2 YYDKDF come from the germline V gene (reference sequence). J lost 6 bases, V lost 0 bases, and 10 bases had no gene match. The DNA of the CDR3 is TGTGCCACCAGCAGAGATGGAGCGGGAGCGGTGGGCAATGAGCAGTTCTTC. This codes for CATSRDGAGAVGNEQFF.

The V and J genes are TRBV3-1 (or the pseudogene TRBV3-2) and TRBJ2-3; TRBD2 aligns across 12 bases. The germline V gene has CDR1 LGHDT and CDR2 YNNKEL (reference sequence). Germline trimming cut 4 bases from V and 4 bases from J; bases unmatched to any gene: 9. CDR3 length: 17 residues. The CDR3 DNA reads as TGTGCCAGCAGCCGGAGACTAGCGGGAGTATGGGCAGATACGCAGTATTTT. Protein product: CASSRRLAGVWADTQYF.

The V and J genes are TRBV7-2 and TRBJ2-7, with TRBD1 matching 7 bases. This CDR3 is 13 amino acids long. CDR1 SGHTA and CDR2 FQGNSA come from the germline V gene. After removal of 5 bases from V and 5 bases from J, the junction contained 6 bases not matched to a gene. The CDR3 loop reads CASSRGLRNEQYF. In DNA form, the CDR3 reads TGTGCCAGCAGCAGGGGGCTCCGGAACGAGCAGTACTTC. Full variable domain (missing parts from reference TRBV7-2 and TRBJ2-7): GAGVSQSPSNKVTEKGKDVELRCDPISGHTALYWYRQSLGQGLEFLIYFQGNSAPDKSGLPSDRFSAERTGGSVSTLTIQRTQQEDSAVYLCASSRGLRNEQYFGPGTRLTVT.

V and J are TRBV2 and TRBJ1-5, with no clear D. Trimming cost V 6 bases and J 7 bases, with 13 bases left between them. This CDR3 comprises 13 residues. Looked up from germline, CDR1 is SNHLY and CDR2 is FYNNEI. CDR3: CASREMGGQPQHF. The CDR3 region has the DNA TGTGCCAGCAGGGAGATGGGCGGGCAGCCCCAGCATTTT. Full variable domain (rest looked up from reference TRBV2 and TRBJ1-5): EPEVTQTPSHQVTQMGQEVILRCVPISNHLYFYWYRQILGQKVEFLVSFYNNEISEKSEIFDDQFSVERPDGSNFTLKIRSTKLEDSAMYFCASREMGGQPQHFGDGTRLSIL.

CDR3 coding DNA: TGTGCCACCAGTGACGGGACTAGCGCTTACAATGAGCAGTTCTTC. This sequence encodes CATSDGTSAYNEQFF. The chain links TRBV24-1 to TRBJ2-1; the match to TRBD2 covers 10 bases. Germline V gene lookup returns CDR1 KGHDR and CDR2 SFDVKD. The CDR3 is 15 amino acids. V trimming: 4 bases; J trimming: 4 bases; junction bases outside the gene matches: 3.

This sequence joins TRBV19 and TRBJ1-5; D gene ambiguous. From germline, CDR1 is LNHDA and CDR2 SQIVND (reference sequence). V was pared by 6 bases and J by 1 base, with 13 bases between. This CDR3 has 15 residues. The CDR3 region has the DNA TGTGCCAGTAGAACGGGCAGAGGGAGCAATCAGCCCCAGCATTTT. Its translation is CASRTGRGSNQPQHF.

With respect to this clone: Other DNA sequences of this sample code for an identical CDR3. The V gene is TRBV28, the J gene TRBJ1-2, with TRBD1 identical over 7 bases. After removal of 5 bases from V and 4 bases from J, the junction contained 4 bases not matched to a gene. The CDR3 totals 13 residues. Germline V gene lookup returns CDR1 MDHEN and CDR2 SYDVKM. This CDR3 is CASSPTGAYGYTF. The CDR3 DNA reads as TGTGCCAGCAGTCCAACAGGGGCCTATGGCTACACCTTC.